These 17 T cell receptor beta chains originate from one sample sequenced in a study of OX40 agonist ivuxolimab in advanced cancers. TCRdb keeps only in-frame clones here, not all; method: immunoSEQ multiplex PCR. The table lists about 52,000 clones, approximately 80% of them singletons. The sequencing here drew on CD4+ or CD8+ T cells sorted from blood, taken in a trial of the OX40 agonist ivuxolimab. The receptors were sampled from an adult with an advanced solid tumor such as melanoma, head and neck, liver or kidney cancer.

This clone was recorded once. The V gene is TRBV6-6, the J gene TRBJ1-1, with 7 bases that match TRBD1. Germline V gene data show CDR1 as MNHNY and CDR2 as SVGAGI (reference sequence). The length of the CDR3 is 15 residues. V lost 1 base, J lost 6 bases, and 8 bases stayed unmatched. Here the CDR3 reads CASSYLGEGGPEAFF. The DNA for the CDR3 is TGTGCCAGCAGTTACTTAGGGGAAGGGGGCCCTGAAGCTTTCTTT.

This chain joins TRBV18 and TRBJ2-6; 7 bases are a match to TRBD1. Germline V lookup: CDR1 KGHSH, CDR2 LQKENI. The CDR3 runs to 15 residues. Losses at the gene ends were 6 bases for V and 2 bases for J; bases not matched to a gene: 4. The CDR3 region is CASSLTGAGANVLTF. The DNA for the CDR3 is TGTGCCAGCTCGCTCACAGGGGCTGGGGCCAACGTCCTGACTTTC.

This chain links TRBV7-9 with TRBJ1-1; 8 bases line up with TRBD1. Per the germline V gene, CDR1 is SEHNR and CDR2 is FQNEAQ (reference sequence). Losses at the gene ends were 5 bases for V and 6 bases for J; bases not matched to a gene: 11. There are 15 residues in the CDR3. The CDR3 spells CASSPAGGAFAEAFF. The CDR3 DNA follows: TGTGCCAGCAGCCCGGCAGGGGGCGCGTTCGCTGAAGCTTTCTTT.

CDR3: CASSLVSETQYF. CDR3 nucleotide sequence: TGTGCCAGCAGCTTGGTTTCGGAGACCCAGTACTTC. The V gene is TRBV7-9, the J gene TRBJ2-5; D unclear. Trimming pared 3 bases from V and 5 bases from J, leaving 7 bases between. Per germline, CDR1 SEHNR and CDR2 FQNEAQ (reference sequence). This CDR3 comprises 12 residues.

This clone occurred once. The rearrangement links TRBV6-6 to TRBJ1-6; D not resolved. Between the trimmed V and J ends, which lost 0 bases and 7 bases, there was a span of 7 bases. The CDR3 totals 14 residues. Germline CDR1 is MNHNY and CDR2 is SVGAGI (reference sequence). This CDR3 is CASSYSGPNSPLHF. The CDR3 nucleotides read TGTGCCAGCAGTTACTCAGGACCAAATTCACCCCTCCACTTT.

The chain links TRBV2 to TRBJ2-3; 10 positions match TRBD2. The J segment lost 2 bases and the V segment lost 8 bases, leaving 4 bases of the junction unmatched. This CDR3 region has 14 residues. CDR1 and CDR2 (germline): SNHLY, FYNNEI. CDR3 in DNA: TGTGCCAGCTCAGGACTAGCGGTCACAGATACGCAGTATTTT. Its protein is CASSGLAVTDTQYF.

This rearrangement joins TRBV4-1 to TRBJ1-2; a possible D gene is TRBD1 (5 bases). CDR1 is MGHRA, CDR2 YSYEKL, per germline. CDR3 length equals 15 residues. V lost 1 base and J 3 bases, leaving 12 bases between the germline ends. Here the CDR3 reads CASSQVFEGYYGYTF. CDR3 DNA sequence: TGCGCCAGCAGCCAAGTTTTTGAGGGGTACTATGGCTACACCTTC.

This clone was counted once. The chain uses TRBV7-6 and TRBJ2-2; D gene uncertain. The germline V gene has CDR1 SGHVS and CDR2 FNYEAQ. The CDR3 is 12 amino acids. The V end lost 4 bases, the J end lost 6 bases, and 6 bases lay between the germline ends. The CDR3 coding sequence is TGTGCCAGCAGCTCGTATCCCGGGGAGCTGTTTTTT. Its translation is CASSSYPGELFF.

The gene calls are TRBV20-1 and TRBJ2-5; 7 bases are a match to TRBD2. Germline V gene data show CDR1 as DFQATT and CDR2 as SNEGSKA (reference sequence). This CDR3 region has 11 residues. The trim removed 3 bases at V and 5 bases at J, leaving 0 bases unmatched. CDR3 sequence reads: CSARGGETQYF. In nucleotides, the CDR3 is TGCAGTGCTAGGGGGGGGGAGACCCAGTACTTC.

On this clone itself: The sample carries other DNA sequences with the same CDR3. This chain joins TRBV9 and TRBJ2-7, with D perhaps TRBD2 (5 bases). The CDR3 sequence is 16 residues long. Germline V gene data show CDR1 as SGDLS and CDR2 as YYNGEE. V lost 0 bases, J lost 4 bases, and 17 bases lay in between. The CDR3 DNA follows: TGTGCCAGCAGCGTAGGTGACCTTAGTAGGACTTACGAGCAGTACGTC. Protein product: CASSVGDLSRTYEQYV.

The chain couples TRBV27 to TRBJ2-3, with D possibly being TRBD1 or TRBD2 (5 bases each). CDR1 is MNHEY, CDR2 SMNVEV, per germline (reference sequence). V was trimmed by 5 bases and J by 1 base, leaving 16 bases between them. CDR3 length: 16 residues. The CDR3 is CASSPMGRLRTDTQYF. The CDR3 DNA reads TGTGCCAGCAGTCCAATGGGACGGTTACGCACAGATACGCAGTATTTT.

The chain has TRBV7-2 and TRBJ2-3; D uncertain. Germline V lookup: CDR1 SGHTA, CDR2 FQGNSA. The CDR3 is 13 residues long. V lost 1 base and J 5 bases, leaving 7 bases between the germline ends. The CDR3: CASSLVVGDTQYF. CDR3 in DNA: TGTGCCAGCAGCTTAGTGGTCGGAGATACGCAGTATTTT.

By share, this clone ranks as medium-sized. The rearrangement joins TRBV7-9 to TRBJ2-1, with 14 bases matching TRBD2. Germline loops: CDR1 SEHNR, CDR2 FQNEAQ (reference sequence). Trimming at V came to 4 bases and at J to 10 bases, leaving 9 bases not matched to a gene. The CDR3 totals 16 residues. The CDR3 loop is CASSSRTSGRNLEQFF. DNA of the CDR3: TGTGCCAGCAGCTCACGGACTAGCGGGAGGAACCTCGAGCAGTTCTTC.

The V gene is TRBV29-1, the J gene TRBJ2-5; TRBD1 agrees at 7 bases. The CDR3 totals 13 residues. In germline, CDR1 is SQVTM, CDR2 ANQGSEA. The trim removed 7 bases at V and 7 bases at J, leaving 12 bases unmatched. CDR3 protein: CSGGRDRGGTQYF. Here the CDR3 DNA reads TGCAGCGGCGGCCGGGACAGAGGCGGGACCCAGTACTTC.

The chain has TRBV10-1 and TRBJ1-4, with 7 bases identical to TRBD1. This CDR3 has 13 residues. Trimming cost V 5 bases and J 7 bases; bases outside gene matches: 4. Looked up from germline, CDR1 is WNHNN and CDR2 is SYGVQD (reference sequence). The CDR3 region is CASSKGAGEKLFF. The CDR3 region has the DNA TGCGCCAGCAGTAAGGGGGCAGGTGAAAAACTGTTTTTT.

The V and J genes are TRBV2 and TRBJ2-2; 13 bases align to TRBD2. J lost 2 bases, V lost 7 bases, and 7 bases had no gene match. The germline CDR1 and CDR2 sequences are SNHLY and FYNNEI. The CDR3 is made up of 17 amino acids. CDR3 DNA: TGTGCCAGCAATCAGGGGACTAGCGGGACTAACACCGGGGAGCTGTTTTTT. It translates to CASNQGTSGTNTGELFF.

The chain has TRBV10-3 and TRBJ2-7, with 9 bases matching TRBD1. The V gene end was trimmed by 10 bases and the J gene end by 5 bases; junction bases not matched to a gene: 9. CDR1 is ENHRY and CDR2 is SYGVKD in the germline V gene. This CDR3 comprises 13 residues. CDR3 nucleotide sequence: TGTGCCAGTCACAGGACAGGGGCCCACGAGCAGTACTTC. The encoded protein is CASHRTGAHEQYF.